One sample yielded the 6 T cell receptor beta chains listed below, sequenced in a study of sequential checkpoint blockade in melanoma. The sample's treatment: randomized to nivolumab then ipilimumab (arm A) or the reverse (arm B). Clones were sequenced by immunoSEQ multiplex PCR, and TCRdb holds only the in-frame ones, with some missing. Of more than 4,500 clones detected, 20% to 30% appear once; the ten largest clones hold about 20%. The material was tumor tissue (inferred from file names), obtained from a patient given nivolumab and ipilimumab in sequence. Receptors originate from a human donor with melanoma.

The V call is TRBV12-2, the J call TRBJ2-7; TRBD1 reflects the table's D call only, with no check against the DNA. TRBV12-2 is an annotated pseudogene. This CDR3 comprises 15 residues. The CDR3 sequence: CATTSGLGHPYEQYF. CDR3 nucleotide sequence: TGTGCCACCACATCCGGGCTGGGACACCCCTACGAGCAGTACTTC.

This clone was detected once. CDR3 DNA sequence: TGTGCCAGTAGTATTAAGGGGCCGGTTGGCTACACCTTC. This gives the protein CASSIKGPVGYTF. The genes are TRBV19 and TRBJ1-2; perhaps TRBD1 as D (5 bases). This CDR3 contains 13 residues. V lost 3 bases, J lost 7 bases, and 12 bases lay in between. Germline V CDR1 and CDR2: LNHDA, SQIVND (reference sequence).

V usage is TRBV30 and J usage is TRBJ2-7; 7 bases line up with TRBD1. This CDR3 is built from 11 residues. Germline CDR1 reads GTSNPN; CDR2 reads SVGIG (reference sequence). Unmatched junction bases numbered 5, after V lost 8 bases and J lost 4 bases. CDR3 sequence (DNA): TGTGCCCGCTCACAGGGGTACGAGCAGTACTTC. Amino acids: CARSQGYEQYF.

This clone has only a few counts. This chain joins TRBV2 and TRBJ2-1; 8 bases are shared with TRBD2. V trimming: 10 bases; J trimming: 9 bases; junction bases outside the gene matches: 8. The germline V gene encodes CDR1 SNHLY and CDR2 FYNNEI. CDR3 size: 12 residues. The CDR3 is CANRGLGVEQFF. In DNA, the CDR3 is TGTGCCAACCGGGGACTAGGGGTTGAGCAGTTCTTC.

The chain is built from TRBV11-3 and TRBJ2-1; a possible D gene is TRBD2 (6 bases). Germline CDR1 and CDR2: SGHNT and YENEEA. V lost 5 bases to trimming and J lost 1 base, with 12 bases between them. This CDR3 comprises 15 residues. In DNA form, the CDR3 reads TGTGCCAGCAGCCTGGTTGGGGGGTCCTACAATGAGCAGTTCTTC. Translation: CASSLVGGSYNEQFF.

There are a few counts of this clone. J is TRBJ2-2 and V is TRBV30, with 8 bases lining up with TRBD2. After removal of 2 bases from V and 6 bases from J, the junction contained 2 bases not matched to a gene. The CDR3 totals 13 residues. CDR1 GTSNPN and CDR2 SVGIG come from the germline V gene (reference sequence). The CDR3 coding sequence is TGTGCCTGGAGTCCGACTAGCGCCGGGGAGCTGTTTTTT. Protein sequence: CAWSPTSAGELFF.